At least ten counts were recorded for the clone carrying this T cell receptor (beta chain). The sample belongs to a study of HIV-infected children after antiretroviral therapy interruption. Study at large: Interruption group median age roughly 10 years; continuous group about 8 years. Recorded EBV and CMV exposure existed for most children. Continuous-treatment samples came from weeks 0, 48 and 150.

A 3' RACE protocol on RNA, with unique molecular identifiers, produced the TCR library. TCRdb independently ran MiXCR on the 3' RACE reads; one entry per CDR3 protein. The sample has 30,000 to 40,000 distinct CDR3 sequences, about 6% seen once. Treatment noted: PENTA 11 planned treatment interruption arm or continuous ART arm. Naive CD4+ CD45RA+ CD45RO- T cells were FACS-sorted from thawed PBMCs. Deletions cut 7 bases from V and 8 bases from J, with 14 bases between. The CDR3 is 13 residues long. CDR1 MGHDK and CDR2 SYGVNS come from the germline V gene. The clonotype was recovered from a pool of human donors with HIV. This chain uses TRBV25-1 with TRBJ1-4; D is undetermined. The sample in question was CD45RA+ CD4+ T cells from PBMCs, pooled from several time points, obtained from a donor given antiretroviral therapy, either interrupted or continuous. Subset: naive CD4+ CD45RA+ CD45RO- T cells. CDR3 bases: TGTGCCAGCAAGGACTCAAACGCGGAAAAACTGTTTTTT. This sequence encodes CASKDSNAEKLFF.